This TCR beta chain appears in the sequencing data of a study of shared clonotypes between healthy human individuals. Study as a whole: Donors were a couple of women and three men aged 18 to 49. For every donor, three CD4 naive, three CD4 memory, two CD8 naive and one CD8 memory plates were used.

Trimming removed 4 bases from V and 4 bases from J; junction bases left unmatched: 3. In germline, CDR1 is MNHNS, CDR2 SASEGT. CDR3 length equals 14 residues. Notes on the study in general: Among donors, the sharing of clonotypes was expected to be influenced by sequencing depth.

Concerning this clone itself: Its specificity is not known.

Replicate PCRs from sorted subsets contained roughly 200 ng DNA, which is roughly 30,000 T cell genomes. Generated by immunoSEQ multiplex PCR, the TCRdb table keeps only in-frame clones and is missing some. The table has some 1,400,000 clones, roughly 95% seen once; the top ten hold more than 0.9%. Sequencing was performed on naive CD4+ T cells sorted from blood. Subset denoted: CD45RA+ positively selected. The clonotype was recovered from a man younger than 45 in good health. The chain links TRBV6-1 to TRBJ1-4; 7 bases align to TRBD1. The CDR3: CASSGQGHNEKLFF. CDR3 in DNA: TGTGCCAGCAGTGGACAGGGCCATAATGAAAAACTGTTTTTT.